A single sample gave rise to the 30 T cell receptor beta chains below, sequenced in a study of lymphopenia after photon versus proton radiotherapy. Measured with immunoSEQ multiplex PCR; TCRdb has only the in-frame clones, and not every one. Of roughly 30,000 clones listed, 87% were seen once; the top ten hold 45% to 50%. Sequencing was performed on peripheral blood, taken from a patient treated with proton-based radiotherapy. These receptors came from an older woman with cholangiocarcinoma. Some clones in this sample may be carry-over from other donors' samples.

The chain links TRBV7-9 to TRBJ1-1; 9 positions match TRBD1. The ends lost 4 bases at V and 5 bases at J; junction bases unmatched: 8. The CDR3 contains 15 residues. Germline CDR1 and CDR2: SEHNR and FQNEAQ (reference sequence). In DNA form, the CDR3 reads TGTGCCAGCAGCTACACAGGGGGCGCGAATACTGAAGCTTTCTTT. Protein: CASSYTGGANTEAFF.

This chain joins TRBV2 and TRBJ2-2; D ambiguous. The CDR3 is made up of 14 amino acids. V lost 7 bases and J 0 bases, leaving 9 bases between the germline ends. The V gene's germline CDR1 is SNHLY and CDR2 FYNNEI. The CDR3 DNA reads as TGTGCCAGCAAGGCGAATCCGAACACCGGGGAGCTGTTTTTT. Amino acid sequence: CASKANPNTGELFF.

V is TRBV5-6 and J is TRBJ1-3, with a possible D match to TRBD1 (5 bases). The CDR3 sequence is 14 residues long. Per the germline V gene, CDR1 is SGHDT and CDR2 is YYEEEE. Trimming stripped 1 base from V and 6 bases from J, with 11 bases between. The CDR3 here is CASSLNRLLNTIYF. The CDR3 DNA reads TGTGCCAGCAGCTTGAACAGGTTACTAAACACCATATATTTT.

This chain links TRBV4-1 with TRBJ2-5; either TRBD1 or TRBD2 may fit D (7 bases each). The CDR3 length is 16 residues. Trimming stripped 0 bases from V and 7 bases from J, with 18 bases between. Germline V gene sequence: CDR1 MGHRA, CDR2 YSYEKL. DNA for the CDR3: TGCGCCAGCAGCCAAGATCAGGGGGGGGCCTACGGGACCCAGTACTTC. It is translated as CASSQDQGGAYGTQYF.

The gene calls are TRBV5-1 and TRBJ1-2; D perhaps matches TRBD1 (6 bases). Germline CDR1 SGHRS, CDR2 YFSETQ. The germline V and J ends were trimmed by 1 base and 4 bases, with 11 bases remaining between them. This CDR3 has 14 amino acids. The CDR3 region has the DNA TGCGCCAGCAGCTTGCGGGGGGCGAGCTATGGCTACACCTTC. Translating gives CASSLRGASYGYTF.

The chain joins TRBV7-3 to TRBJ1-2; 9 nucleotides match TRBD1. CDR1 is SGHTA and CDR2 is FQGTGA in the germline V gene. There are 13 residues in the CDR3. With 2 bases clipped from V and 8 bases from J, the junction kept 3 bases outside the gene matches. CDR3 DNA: TGTGCCAGCAGCTTAGGGACAGGGCGCGGCTACACCTTC. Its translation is CASSLGTGRGYTF.

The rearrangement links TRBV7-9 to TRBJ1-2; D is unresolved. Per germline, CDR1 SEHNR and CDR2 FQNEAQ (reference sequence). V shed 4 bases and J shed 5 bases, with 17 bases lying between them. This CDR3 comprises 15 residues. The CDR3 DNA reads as TGTGCCAGCAGCTCTGGGCGGCGGATTACATATGGCTACACCTTC. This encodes CASSSGRRITYGYTF.

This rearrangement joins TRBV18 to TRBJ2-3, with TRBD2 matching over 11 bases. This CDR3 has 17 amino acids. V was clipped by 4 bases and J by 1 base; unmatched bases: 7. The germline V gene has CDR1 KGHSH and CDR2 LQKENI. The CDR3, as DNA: TGTGCCAGCTCACGAAGATTAGCGGGAGGGCGCACAGATACGCAGTATTTT. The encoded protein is CASSRRLAGGRTDTQYF.

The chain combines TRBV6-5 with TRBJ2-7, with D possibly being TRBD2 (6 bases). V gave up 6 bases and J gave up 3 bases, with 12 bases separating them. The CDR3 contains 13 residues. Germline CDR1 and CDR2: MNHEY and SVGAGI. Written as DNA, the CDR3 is TGTGCCAGCAGACGGGACTCTCTCTACGAGCAGTACTTC. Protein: CASRRDSLYEQYF.

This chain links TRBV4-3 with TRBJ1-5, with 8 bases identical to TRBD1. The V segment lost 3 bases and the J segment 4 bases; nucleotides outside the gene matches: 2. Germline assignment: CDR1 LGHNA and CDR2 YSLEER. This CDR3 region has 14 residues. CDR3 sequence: CASSQRTGNQPQHF. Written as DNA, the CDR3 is TGCGCCAGCAGCCAGAGGACAGGGAATCAGCCCCAGCATTTT.

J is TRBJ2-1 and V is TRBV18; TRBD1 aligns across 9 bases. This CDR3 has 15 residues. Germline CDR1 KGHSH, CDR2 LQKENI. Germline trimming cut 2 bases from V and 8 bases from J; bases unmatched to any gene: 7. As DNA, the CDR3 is TGTGCCAGCTCACCAGGGACAGGGTTCATGGATGAGCAGTTCTTC. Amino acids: CASSPGTGFMDEQFF.

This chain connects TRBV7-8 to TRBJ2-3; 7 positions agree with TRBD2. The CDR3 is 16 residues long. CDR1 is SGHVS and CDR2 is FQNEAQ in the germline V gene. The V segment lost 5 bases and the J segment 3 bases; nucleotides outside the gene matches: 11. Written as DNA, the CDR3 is TGTGCCAGCAGCCCCAGGGAAGCGGGGAGAACAGATACGCAGTATTTT. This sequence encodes CASSPREAGRTDTQYF.

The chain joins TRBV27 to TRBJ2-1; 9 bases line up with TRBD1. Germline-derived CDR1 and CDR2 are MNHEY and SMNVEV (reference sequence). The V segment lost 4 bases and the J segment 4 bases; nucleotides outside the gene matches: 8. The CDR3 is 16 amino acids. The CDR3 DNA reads TGTGCCAGCAGTTCTATACCGACAGGGGGATACAATGAGCAGTTCTTC. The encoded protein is CASSSIPTGGYNEQFF.

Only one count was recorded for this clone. CDR3 residues: CASSFVGDQSFYGYTF. The CDR3 DNA reads as TGTGCCAGCAGTTTTGTAGGGGACCAATCCTTCTATGGCTACACCTTC. The chain couples TRBV27 to TRBJ1-2; possibly TRBD1 for D (5 bases). Germline V CDR1 and CDR2: MNHEY, SMNVEV (reference sequence). This CDR3 has 16 amino acids. Deletions cut 3 bases from V and 4 bases from J, with 18 bases between.

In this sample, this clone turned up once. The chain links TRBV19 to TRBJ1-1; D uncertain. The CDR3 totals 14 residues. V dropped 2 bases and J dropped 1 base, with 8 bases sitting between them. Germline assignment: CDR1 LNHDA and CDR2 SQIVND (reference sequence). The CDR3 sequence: CASSIIQENTEAFF. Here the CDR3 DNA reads TGTGCCAGTAGTATAATTCAGGAGAACACTGAAGCTTTCTTT. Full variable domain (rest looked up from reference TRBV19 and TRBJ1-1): DGGITQSPKYLFRKEGQNVTLSCEQNLNHDAMYWYRQDPGQGLRLIYYSQIVNDFQKGDIAEGYSVSREKKESFPLTVTSAQKNPTAFYLCASSIIQENTEAFFGQGTRLTVV.

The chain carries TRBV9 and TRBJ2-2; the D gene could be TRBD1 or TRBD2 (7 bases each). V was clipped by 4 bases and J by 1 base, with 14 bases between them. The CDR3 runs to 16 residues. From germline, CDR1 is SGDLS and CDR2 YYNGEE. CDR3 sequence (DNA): TGTGCCAGCAGCCCAGGGGGGGGCCAGAACACCGGGGAGCTGTTTTTT. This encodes CASSPGGGQNTGELFF.

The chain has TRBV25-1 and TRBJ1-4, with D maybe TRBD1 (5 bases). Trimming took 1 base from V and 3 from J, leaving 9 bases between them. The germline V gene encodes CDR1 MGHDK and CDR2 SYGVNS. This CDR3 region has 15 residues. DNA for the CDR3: TGTGCCAGCAGTGAATTGGGGGGTTCTAATGAAAAACTGTTTTTT. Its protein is CASSELGGSNEKLFF.

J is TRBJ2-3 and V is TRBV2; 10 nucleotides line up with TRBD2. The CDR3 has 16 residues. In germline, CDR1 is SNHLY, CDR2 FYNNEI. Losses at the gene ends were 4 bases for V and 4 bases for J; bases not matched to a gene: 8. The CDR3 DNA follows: TGTGCCAGCAGTGCTTTAAGCGGGGGGGCCGCAGATACGCAGTATTTT. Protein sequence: CASSALSGGAADTQYF.

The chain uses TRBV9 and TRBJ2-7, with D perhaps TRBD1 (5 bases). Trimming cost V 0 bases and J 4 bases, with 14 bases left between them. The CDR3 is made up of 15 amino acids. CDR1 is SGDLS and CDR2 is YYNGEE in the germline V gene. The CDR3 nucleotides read TGTGCCAGCAGCGTAGGGCCAGGGTTGTTTTACGAGCAGTACTTC. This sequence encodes CASSVGPGLFYEQYF.

As DNA, the CDR3 is TGTGCCAGCAGTTACCTCGGACCCCAAGCACCCCTCCACTTT. This sequence encodes CASSYLGPQAPLHF. V is TRBV6-5 and J is TRBJ1-6; D is ambiguous. The V end lost 2 bases, the J end lost 11 bases, and 13 bases lay between the germline ends. The germline V gene encodes CDR1 MNHEY and CDR2 SVGAGI. The CDR3 is made up of 14 amino acids.

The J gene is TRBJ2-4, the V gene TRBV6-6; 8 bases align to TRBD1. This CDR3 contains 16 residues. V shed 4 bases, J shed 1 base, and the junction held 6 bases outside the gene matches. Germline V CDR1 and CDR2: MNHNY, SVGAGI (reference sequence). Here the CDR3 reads CASSSRTGYAKNIQYF. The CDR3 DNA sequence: TGTGCCAGCAGTTCTAGGACAGGGTATGCCAAAAACATTCAGTACTTC.

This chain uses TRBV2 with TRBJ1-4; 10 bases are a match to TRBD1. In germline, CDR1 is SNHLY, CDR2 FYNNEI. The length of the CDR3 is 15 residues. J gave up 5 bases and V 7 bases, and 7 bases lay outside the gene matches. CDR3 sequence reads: CASNRDRGPNEKLFF. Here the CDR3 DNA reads TGTGCCAGCAACCGGGACAGGGGCCCAAATGAAAAACTGTTTTTT.

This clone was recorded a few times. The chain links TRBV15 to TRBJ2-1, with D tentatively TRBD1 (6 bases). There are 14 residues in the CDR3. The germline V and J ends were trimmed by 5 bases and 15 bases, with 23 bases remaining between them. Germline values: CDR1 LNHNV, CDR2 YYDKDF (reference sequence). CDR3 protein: CATSLLMGARSMFF. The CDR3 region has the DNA TGTGCCACCAGCCTTTTAATGGGGGCCCGGTCTATGTTCTTC.

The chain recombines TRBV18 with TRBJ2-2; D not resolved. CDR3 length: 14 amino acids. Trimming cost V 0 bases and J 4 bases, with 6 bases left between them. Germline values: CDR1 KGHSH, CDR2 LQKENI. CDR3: CASSPPNPTGELFF. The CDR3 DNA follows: TGTGCCAGCTCACCACCCAACCCCACCGGGGAGCTGTTTTTT.

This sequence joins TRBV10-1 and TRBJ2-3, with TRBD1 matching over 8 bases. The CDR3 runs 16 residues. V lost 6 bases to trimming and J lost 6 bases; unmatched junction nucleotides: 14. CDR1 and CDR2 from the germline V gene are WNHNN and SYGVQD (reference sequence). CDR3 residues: CASSRVWQGAPDTQYF. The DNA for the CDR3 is TGCGCCAGCAGCCGAGTTTGGCAGGGGGCCCCGGATACGCAGTATTTT.

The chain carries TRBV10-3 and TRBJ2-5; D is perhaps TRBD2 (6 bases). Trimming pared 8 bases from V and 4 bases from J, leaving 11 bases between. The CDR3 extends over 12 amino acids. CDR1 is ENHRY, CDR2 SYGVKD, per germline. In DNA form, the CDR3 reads TGTGCCATCTCCCTGGGGGGAGAGACCCAGTACTTC. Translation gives CAISLGGETQYF.

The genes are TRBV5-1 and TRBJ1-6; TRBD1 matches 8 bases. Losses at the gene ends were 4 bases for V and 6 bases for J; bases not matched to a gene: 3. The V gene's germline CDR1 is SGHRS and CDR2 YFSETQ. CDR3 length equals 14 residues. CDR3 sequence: CASSNTGGNSPLHF. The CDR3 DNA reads TGCGCCAGCAGCAATACAGGGGGTAATTCACCCCTCCACTTT.

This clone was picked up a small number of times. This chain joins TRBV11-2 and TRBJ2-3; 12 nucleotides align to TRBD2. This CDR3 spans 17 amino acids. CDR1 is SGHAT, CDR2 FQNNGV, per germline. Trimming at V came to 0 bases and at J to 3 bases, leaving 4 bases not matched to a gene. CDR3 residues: CASSLEGLAGGTDTQYF. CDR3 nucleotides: TGTGCCAGCAGCTTAGAGGGGCTAGCGGGGGGGACAGATACGCAGTATTTT.

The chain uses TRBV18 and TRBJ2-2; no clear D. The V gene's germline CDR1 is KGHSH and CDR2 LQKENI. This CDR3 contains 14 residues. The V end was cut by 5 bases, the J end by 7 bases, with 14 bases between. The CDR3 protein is CASSANLGGGELFF. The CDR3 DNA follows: TGTGCCAGCTCAGCCAACCTAGGTGGCGGGGAGCTGTTTTTT. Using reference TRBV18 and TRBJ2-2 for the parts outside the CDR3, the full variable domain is NAGVMQNPRHLVRRRGQEARLRCSPMKGHSHVYWYRQLPEEGLKFMVYLQKENIIDESGMPKERFSAEFPKEGPSILRIQQVVRGDSAAYFCASSANLGGGELFFGEGSRLTVL.

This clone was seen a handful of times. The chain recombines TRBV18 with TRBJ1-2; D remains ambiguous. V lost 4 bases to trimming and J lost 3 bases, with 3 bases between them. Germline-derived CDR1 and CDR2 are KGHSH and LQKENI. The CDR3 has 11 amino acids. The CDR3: CASSLDYGYTF. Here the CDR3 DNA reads TGTGCCAGCTCACTGGACTATGGCTACACCTTC.